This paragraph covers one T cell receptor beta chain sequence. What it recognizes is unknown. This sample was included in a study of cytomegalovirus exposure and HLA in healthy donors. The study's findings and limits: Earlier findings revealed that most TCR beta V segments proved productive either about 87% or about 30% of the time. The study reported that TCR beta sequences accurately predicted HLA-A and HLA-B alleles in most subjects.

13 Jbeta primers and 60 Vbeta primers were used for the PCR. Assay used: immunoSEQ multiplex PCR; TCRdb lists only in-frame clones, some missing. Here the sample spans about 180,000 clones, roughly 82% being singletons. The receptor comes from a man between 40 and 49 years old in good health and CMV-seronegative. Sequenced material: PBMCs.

As DNA, the CDR3 is TGTGCCAGCAGCTTAGGAGACTCCCGTAGCAATCAGCCCCAGCATTTT. Translated, it gives CASSLGDSRSNQPQHF. This rearrangement joins TRBV7-6 to TRBJ1-5, with D unresolved. The germline V gene encodes CDR1 SGHVS and CDR2 FNYEAQ. CDR3 length equals 16 residues. V was trimmed by 1 base and J by 0 bases, leaving 10 bases between them.